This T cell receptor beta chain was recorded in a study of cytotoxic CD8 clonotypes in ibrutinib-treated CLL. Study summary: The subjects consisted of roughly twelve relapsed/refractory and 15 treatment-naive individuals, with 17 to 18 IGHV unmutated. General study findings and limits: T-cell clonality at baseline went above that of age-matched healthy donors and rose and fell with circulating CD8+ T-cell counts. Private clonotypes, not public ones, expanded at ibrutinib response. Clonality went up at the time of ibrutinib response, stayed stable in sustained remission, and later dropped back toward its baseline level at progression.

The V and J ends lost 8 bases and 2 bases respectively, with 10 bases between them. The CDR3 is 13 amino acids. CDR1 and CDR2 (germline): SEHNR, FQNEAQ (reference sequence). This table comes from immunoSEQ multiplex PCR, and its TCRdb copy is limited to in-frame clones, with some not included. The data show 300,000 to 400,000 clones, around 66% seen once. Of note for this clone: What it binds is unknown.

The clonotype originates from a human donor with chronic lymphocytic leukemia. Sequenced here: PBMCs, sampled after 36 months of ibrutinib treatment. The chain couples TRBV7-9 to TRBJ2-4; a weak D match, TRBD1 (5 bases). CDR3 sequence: CASSPGSKNIQYF. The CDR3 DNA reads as TGTGCCAGCTCCCCAGGGTCCAAAAACATTCAGTACTTC.